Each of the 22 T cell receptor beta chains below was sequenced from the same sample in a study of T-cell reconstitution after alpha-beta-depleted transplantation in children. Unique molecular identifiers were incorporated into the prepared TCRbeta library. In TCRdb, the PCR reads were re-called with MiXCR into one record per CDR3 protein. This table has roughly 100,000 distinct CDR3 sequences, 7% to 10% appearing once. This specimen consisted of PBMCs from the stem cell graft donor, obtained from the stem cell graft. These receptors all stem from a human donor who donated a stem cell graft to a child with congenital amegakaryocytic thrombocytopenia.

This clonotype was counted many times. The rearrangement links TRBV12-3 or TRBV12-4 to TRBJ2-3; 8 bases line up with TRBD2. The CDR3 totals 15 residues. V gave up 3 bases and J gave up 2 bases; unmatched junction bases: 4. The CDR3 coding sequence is TGTGCCAGCAGTTTGGCGGGGGGCCTCACAGATACGCAGTATTTT. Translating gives CASSLAGGLTDTQYF.

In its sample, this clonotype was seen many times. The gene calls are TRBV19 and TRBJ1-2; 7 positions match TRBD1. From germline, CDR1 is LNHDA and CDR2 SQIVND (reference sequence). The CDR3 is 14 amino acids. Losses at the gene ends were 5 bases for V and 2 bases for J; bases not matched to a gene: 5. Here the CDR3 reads CASSATGDNYGYTF. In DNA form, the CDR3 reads TGTGCCAGTAGTGCCACAGGGGACAACTATGGCTACACCTTC.

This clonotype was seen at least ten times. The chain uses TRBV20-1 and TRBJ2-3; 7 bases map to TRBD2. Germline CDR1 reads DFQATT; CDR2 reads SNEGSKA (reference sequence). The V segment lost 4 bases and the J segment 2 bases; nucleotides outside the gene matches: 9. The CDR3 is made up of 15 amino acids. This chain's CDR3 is CSAKGLAAYTDTQYF. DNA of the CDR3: TGCAGTGCTAAAGGTCTAGCGGCTTACACAGATACGCAGTATTTT.

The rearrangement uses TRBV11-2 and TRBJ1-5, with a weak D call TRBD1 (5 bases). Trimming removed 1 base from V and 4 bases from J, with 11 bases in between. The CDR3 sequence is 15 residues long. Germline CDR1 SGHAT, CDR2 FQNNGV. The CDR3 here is CASSLVSRGNQPQHF. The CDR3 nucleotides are TGTGCCAGCAGCTTAGTCTCAAGGGGTAATCAGCCCCAGCATTTT. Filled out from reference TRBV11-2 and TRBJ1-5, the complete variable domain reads EAGVAQSPRYKIIEKRQSVAFWCNPISGHATLYWYQQILGQGPKLLIQFQNNGVVDDSQLPKDRFSAERLKGVDSTLKIQPAKLEDSAVYLCASSLVSRGNQPQHFGDGTRLSIL.

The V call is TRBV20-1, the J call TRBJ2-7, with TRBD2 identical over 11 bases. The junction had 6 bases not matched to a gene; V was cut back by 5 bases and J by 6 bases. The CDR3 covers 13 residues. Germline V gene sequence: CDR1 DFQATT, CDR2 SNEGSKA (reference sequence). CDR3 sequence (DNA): TGCAGTGCTCATAGCGGGAGGGCGATCGAGCAGTACTTC. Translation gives CSAHSGRAIEQYF.

The CDR3 DNA reads as TGCGCCAGCAGCGTGGACAGGACTGGGGCCAACGTCCTGACTTTC. Translation gives CASSVDRTGANVLTF. The rearrangement links TRBV5-1 to TRBJ2-6, with 7 bases lining up with TRBD1. V dropped 4 bases and J dropped 2; count of bases not matched to a gene: 3. CDR3 size: 15 residues. The germline V gene has CDR1 SGHRS and CDR2 YFSETQ.

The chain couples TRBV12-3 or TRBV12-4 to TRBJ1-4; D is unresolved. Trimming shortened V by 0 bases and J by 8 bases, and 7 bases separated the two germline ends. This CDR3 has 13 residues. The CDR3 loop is CASSLAHGEKLFF. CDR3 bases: TGTGCCAGCAGTTTAGCCCACGGGGAAAAACTGTTTTTT.

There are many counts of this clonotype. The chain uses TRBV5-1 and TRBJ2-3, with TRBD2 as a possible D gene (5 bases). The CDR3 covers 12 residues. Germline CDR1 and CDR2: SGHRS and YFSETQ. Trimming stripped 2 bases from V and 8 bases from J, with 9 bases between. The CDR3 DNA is TGCGCCAGCAGCTTAGCAGAGGGTACGCAGTATTTT. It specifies CASSLAEGTQYF.

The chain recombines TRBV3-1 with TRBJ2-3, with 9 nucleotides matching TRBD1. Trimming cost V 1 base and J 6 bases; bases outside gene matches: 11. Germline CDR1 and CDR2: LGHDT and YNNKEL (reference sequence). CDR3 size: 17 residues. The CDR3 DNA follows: TGTGCCAGCAGCCAAGCTCCGGGACAGGGAGGTAGGGATACGCAGTATTTT. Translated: CASSQAPGQGGRDTQYF.

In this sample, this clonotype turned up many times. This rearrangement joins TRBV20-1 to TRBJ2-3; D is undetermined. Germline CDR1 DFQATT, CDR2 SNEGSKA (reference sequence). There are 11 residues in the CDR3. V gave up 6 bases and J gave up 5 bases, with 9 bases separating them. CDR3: CSAMTRDTQYF. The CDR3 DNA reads TGCAGTGCCATGACCAGAGATACGCAGTATTTT.

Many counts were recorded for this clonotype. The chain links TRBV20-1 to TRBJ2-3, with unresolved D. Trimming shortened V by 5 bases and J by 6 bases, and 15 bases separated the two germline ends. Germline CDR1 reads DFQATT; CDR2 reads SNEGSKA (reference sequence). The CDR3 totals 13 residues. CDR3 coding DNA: TGCAGTGCTCCCGGACCGATCCGGGATACGCAGTATTTT. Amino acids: CSAPGPIRDTQYF.

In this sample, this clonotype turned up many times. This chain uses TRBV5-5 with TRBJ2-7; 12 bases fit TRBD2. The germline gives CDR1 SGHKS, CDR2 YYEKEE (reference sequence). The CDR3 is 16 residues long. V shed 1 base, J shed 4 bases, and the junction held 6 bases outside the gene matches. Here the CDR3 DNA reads TGTGCCAGCAGCTTGACTCCTAGCGGGGGGGCGTACGAGCAGTACTTC. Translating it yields CASSLTPSGGAYEQYF. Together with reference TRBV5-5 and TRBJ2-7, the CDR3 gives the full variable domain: DAGVTQSPTHLIKTRGQQVTLRCSPISGHKSVSWYQQVLGQGPQFIFQYYEKEERGRGNFPDRFSARQFPNYSSELNVNALLLGDSALYLCASSLTPSGGAYEQYFGPGTRLTVT.

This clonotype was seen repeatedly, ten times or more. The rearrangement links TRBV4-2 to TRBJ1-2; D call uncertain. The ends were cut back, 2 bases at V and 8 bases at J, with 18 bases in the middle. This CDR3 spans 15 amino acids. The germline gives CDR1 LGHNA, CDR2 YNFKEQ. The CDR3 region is CASSQKTGNREGYTF. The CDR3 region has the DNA TGTGCCAGCAGCCAAAAGACGGGAAACCGAGAGGGCTACACCTTC.

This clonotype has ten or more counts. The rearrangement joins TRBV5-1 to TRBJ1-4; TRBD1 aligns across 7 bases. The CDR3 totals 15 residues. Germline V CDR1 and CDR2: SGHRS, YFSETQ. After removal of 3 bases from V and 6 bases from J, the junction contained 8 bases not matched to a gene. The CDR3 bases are TGCGCCAGCAGCTCACTACAGGGGCGGCATGAAAAACTGTTTTTT. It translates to CASSSLQGRHEKLFF. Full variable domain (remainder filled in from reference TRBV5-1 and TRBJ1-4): KAGVTQTPRYLIKTRGQQVTLSCSPISGHRSVSWYQQTPGQGLQFLFEYFSETQRNKGNFPGRFSGRQFSNSRSEMNVSTLELGDSALYLCASSSLQGRHEKLFFGSGTQLSVL.

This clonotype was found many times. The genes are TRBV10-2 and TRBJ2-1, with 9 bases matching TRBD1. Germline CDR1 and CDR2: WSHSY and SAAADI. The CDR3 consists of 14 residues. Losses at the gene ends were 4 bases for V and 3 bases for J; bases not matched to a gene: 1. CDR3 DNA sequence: TGCGCCAGCAGTGTGGGACAGGGCTACAATGAGCAGTTCTTC. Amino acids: CASSVGQGYNEQFF.

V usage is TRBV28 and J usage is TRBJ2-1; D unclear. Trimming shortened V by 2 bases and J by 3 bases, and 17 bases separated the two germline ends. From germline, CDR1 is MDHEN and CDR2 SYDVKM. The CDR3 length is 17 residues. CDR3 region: CASSLAALRSLYNEQFF. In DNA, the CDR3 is TGTGCCAGCAGTTTAGCAGCTCTTAGATCCCTCTACAATGAGCAGTTCTTC.

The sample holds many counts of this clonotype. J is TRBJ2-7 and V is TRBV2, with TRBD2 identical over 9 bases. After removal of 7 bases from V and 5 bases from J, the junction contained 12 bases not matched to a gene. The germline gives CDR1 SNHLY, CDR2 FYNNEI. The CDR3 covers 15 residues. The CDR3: CASIRTAGGGDEQYF. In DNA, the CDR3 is TGTGCCAGCATTAGAACCGCGGGAGGGGGCGACGAGCAGTACTTC.

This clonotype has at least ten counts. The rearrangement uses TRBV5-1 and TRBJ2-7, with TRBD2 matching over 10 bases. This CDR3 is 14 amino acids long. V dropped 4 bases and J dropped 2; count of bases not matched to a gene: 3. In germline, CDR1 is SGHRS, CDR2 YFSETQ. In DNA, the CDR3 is TGCGCCAGCAGCCGCACTAGCGGGACCTACGAGCAGTACTTC. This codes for CASSRTSGTYEQYF.

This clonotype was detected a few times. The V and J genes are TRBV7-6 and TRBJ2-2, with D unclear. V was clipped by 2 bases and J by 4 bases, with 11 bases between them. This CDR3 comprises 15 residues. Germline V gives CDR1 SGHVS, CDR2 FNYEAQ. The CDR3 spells CASSLSRPGTGELFF. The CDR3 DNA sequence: TGTGCCAGCAGCTTAAGTAGGCCGGGCACCGGGGAGCTGTTTTTT.

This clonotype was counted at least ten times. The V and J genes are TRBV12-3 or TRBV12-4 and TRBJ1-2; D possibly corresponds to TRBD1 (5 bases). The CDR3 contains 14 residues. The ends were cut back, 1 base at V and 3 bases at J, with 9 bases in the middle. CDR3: CASSLGGTDYGYTF. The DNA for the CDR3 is TGTGCCAGCAGTTTAGGGGGGACGGACTATGGCTACACCTTC.

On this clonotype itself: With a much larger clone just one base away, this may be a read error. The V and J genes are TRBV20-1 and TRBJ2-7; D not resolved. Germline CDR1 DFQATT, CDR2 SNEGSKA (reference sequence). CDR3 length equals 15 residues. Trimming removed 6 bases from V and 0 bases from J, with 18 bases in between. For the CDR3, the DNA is TGCAGTGCCCTTAGGGTCCAGGTTTACTCCTACGAGCAGTACTTC. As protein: CSALRVQVYSYEQYF.

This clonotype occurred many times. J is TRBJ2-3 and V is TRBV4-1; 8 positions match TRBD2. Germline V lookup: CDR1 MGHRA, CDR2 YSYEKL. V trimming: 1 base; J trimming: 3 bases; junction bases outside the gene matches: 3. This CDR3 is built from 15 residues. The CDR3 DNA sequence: TGCGCCAGCAGCCAAGTGAGCGGGAGTACAGATACGCAGTATTTT. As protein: CASSQVSGSTDTQYF.